This T cell receptor (beta chain) was identified in a study of blood T cell repertoires in COVID-19. V shed 0 bases and J shed 1 base, with 13 bases lying between them. Germline V lookup: CDR1 SGHRS, CDR2 YFSETQ. CDR3 size: 16 residues. The method was immunoSEQ multiplex PCR; TCRdb's version includes in-frame clones alone and lacks a portion of them. The sample has around 340,000 clones, about 83% seen once. The chain is built from TRBV5-1 and TRBJ1-1; D may be TRBD1 (6 bases). Sequencing was carried out using peripheral blood. This TCR was sampled from a man aged 30-40 years with active or convalescent COVID-19. CDR3 protein: CASSLAGGTTNTEAFF. CDR3 nucleotide sequence: TGCGCCAGCAGCTTGGCCGGGGGGACAACGAACACTGAAGCTTTCTTT.